This TCR beta chain was retrieved from a study of T cells in Graves' hyperthyroidism and ophthalmopathy (dated by TCRdb to between 2017 and 2020). Study-level background: Peripheral blood samples were taken at initial diagnosis, before any treatment was given. After blood sampling, hyperthyroidism patients were treated with methimazole at a starting dose of 30 mg daily, and ophthalmopathy patients were treated with high-dose intravenous methylprednisolone. An independent validation cohort of around 19 hyperthyroidism patients and 15 or so patients who later progressed to ophthalmopathy tested prospective prediction of ophthalmopathy. The 95 to 100 discovery patients were randomly split 7:3 into training and test sets. To identify TCR V-J signatures that set the groups apart, the researchers used a discovery cohort of 100 patients, made up of about 44 with Graves' ophthalmopathy and some 58 with stable Graves' hyperthyroidism. According to the paper, TCR Vbeta CDR3 sequencing was carried out on approximately 140 peripheral blood samples, which came from over 40 ophthalmopathy, around 74 hyperthyroidism and roughly 17 progressor patients. In addition, the study compared T-cell repertoires in thyroid tissue and in blood from roughly six Graves' hyperthyroidism patients. Overall study results and their limits: No statistical method was used to fix the sample size in advance, and group allocation was not hidden from the investigators. In cross-validation, a model built on a 13 V-J signature told ophthalmopathy apart from stable hyperthyroidism with approximately 91% sensitivity and about 81% specificity, and in testing the same model reached 80%/75%. In validation, the model predicted progression to ophthalmopathy a median of roughly 6.2 months before onset, with about 70% sensitivity and nearly 75% specificity. Most expanded thyroid clonotypes (frequency above 0.001) were also detected in blood, suggesting blood repertoires may reflect thyroid immune responses.

Hyperthyroidism patients were aged 18 to 65 years and newly diagnosed, with disease duration of less than 2 months. The study excluded patients with uncontrolled infections, other autoimmune diseases, pregnancy or lactation. Diagnoses were established on the basis of clinical symptoms, serum thyroxine and TRAb, thyroid ultrasound, and orbital computed tomography. Blood from progressor patients was drawn when they were first diagnosed with hyperthyroidism, before any ophthalmopathy symptoms appeared. PBMCs were separated from roughly 10 ml of fresh peripheral blood using Ficoll-Paque density gradient centrifugation. Progressor patients were first diagnosed with Graves' hyperthyroidism and then developed ophthalmopathy during follow-up. Total RNA was extracted with Trizol reagent, and quality was checked on an Agilent 2100 Bioanalyzer. This clonotype was picked up many times. Its recognized antigen is unknown. Per-base quality was not reported, and no clone a single base away is much larger than it.

Reading the germline V gene (reference sequence) gives CDR1 GTSNPN and CDR2 SVGIG. Trimming at the junction amounts to 7 bases on V and 2 bases on J, and the germline ends lie 11 bases apart. The CDR3 covers 12 residues, taking in both the cysteine and the phenylalanine. The sequence is cut down to CDR3 DNA, 36 bases in frame from base 1. TCR beta CDR3 regions were amplified from RNA transcripts. The first round of RT-PCR for the TCR CDR3 was performed with the HTBI primer set and the Qiagen OneStep RT-PCR kit. Libraries were constructed in a second round of multiplex PCR, after which size selection and purification were carried out. Paired-end sequencing of the libraries was performed with 100 bp reads on an Illumina HiSeq2000. In the paper's pipeline: SOAPnuke was used to process the raw data, removing reads that contained adapters or uncalled bases, had a mean Phred below 15, or lacked an exact match to the constant primer or identifier. High-quality paired reads were merged using COPE v1.2.5, and each unique nucleotide sequence was defined as a clonotype. MiTCR v1.1 was used to align the clonotypes against IMGT TRBV, TRBD and TRBJ reference segments. Analysis was restricted to V-J combinations with a frequency above 0.0001, which covered roughly 99% of repertoires. The TCS score was defined as F50 (clonal expansion) divided by E x V (chaos), with BLOSUM62-based TCRdist calculated between CDR3 peptides within each V-J. Welch's t-statistics and random forest reduced around 550 V-J features to 13, which were used in a naive Bayes classifier (R e1071). TCRdb reanalyzed the raw reads on its own, using fastp at Q25 for trimming and MiXCR for clone calling, and kept in-frame beta chains. Each entry is one CDR3 protein sequence, shown with its most common DNA and genes. What appears here as the V and J calls and clone size reflects TCRdb's work, not the paper's. This sample has 250,000 or so distinct CDR3 sequences in its table, and about 14% of those were observed once. About an eighth of the sample is in the top ten clones.

The clonotype comes from a woman aged 40 to 50 with Graves' hyperthyroidism that later progressed to Graves' ophthalmopathy. The chain is made from TRBV30 and TRBJ1-1; there is no confident call for the D gene. Sequencing input: blood. The DNA sequence is given as TGTGCCTCGTCTCGTGTCAACACTGAAGCTTTCTTT. This sequence encodes CASSRVNTEAFF.